The next 13 T cell receptor beta chains were all read from a single sample in a study of blood T cell repertoires in COVID-19. Some clones are missing from TCRdb's copy, which holds only in-frame ones; the method was immunoSEQ multiplex PCR. There are about 110,000 clones in the sample; roughly 69% occur only once, and approximately 6.2% lies in the top ten. The sample comprised peripheral blood. The receptors stem from a man older than 75 with acute or convalescent COVID-19.

This clone has a single count. The genes are TRBV28 and TRBJ1-4, with D possibly TRBD1 on 5 matching bases. The V end lost 4 bases, the J end lost 10 bases, and 13 bases lay between the germline ends. This CDR3 comprises 13 residues. Germline values: CDR1 MDHEN, CDR2 SYDVKM. CDR3 sequence: CASSSQGFGKLFF. In DNA form, the CDR3 reads TGTGCCAGCAGTTCCCAGGGCTTTGGAAAACTGTTTTTT.

This clone was seen a single time. V usage is TRBV5-1 and J usage is TRBJ2-1, with no clear D. CDR1 SGHRS and CDR2 YFSETQ come from the germline V gene. Trimming stripped 2 bases from V and 0 bases from J, with 6 bases between. CDR3 length equals 14 residues. CDR3 sequence: CASSFRSSYNEQFF. Here the CDR3 DNA reads TGCGCCAGCAGCTTCCGGAGCTCCTACAATGAGCAGTTCTTC.

This sequence joins TRBV19 and TRBJ2-1, with TRBD2 matching over 9 bases. Germline-derived CDR1 and CDR2 are LNHDA and SQIVND (reference sequence). The CDR3 has 15 amino acids. The junction had 7 bases not matched to a gene; V was cut back by 6 bases and J by 4 bases. CDR3 protein: CASRFSLAGYNEQFF. The DNA for the CDR3 is TGTGCCAGTAGGTTTTCGCTAGCGGGATACAATGAGCAGTTCTTC.

The genes are TRBV28 and TRBJ2-1; tentatively, D is TRBD2 (6 bases). This CDR3 region has 14 residues. CDR1 MDHEN and CDR2 SYDVKM come from the germline V gene. V lost 6 bases and J lost 2, with 11 bases in between. CDR3 coding DNA: TGTGCCAGCAGGCAGCCGGGGGCCTACAATGAGCAGTTCTTC. Translation gives CASRQPGAYNEQFF.

The CDR3 DNA reads as TGCGCCAGCAGCGTAACCCTCGGGGTAAATGAAAAACTGTTTTTT. This translates into CASSVTLGVNEKLFF. This chain joins TRBV4-1 and TRBJ1-4, with D unclear. The V end was cut by 5 bases, the J end by 5 bases, with 15 bases between. The CDR3 contains 15 residues. In germline, CDR1 is MGHRA, CDR2 YSYEKL.

V is TRBV24-1 and J is TRBJ2-7; weak D call: TRBD2 (6 bases). The CDR3 has 15 residues. Germline V CDR1 and CDR2: KGHDR, SFDVKD. Trimming left V 5 bases short and J 3 bases short, with 16 bases between. The CDR3 DNA sequence: TGTGCCACCAGTGCCCCGATTGGAGGGAACTACGAGCAGTACTTC. Its protein is CATSAPIGGNYEQYF.

The rearrangement joins TRBV29-1 to TRBJ1-1, with 12 nucleotides matching TRBD1. CDR1 is SQVTM, CDR2 ANQGSEA, per germline. The V gene end was trimmed by 6 bases and the J gene end by 7 bases; junction bases not matched to a gene: 3. This CDR3 is built from 12 residues. In DNA form, the CDR3 reads TGCAGCGTGGGACAGGGGGCCGATGAAGCTTTCTTT. Protein sequence: CSVGQGADEAFF.

This clone was counted many times. V is TRBV10-3 and J is TRBJ2-7; TRBD2 matches 7 bases. Germline V gives CDR1 ENHRY, CDR2 SYGVKD. The CDR3 is made up of 14 amino acids. The J segment lost 5 bases and the V segment lost 4 bases, leaving 8 bases of the junction unmatched. The chain's CDR3 is CAISADRAGDEQYF. The CDR3, as DNA: TGTGCCATCAGTGCTGACCGGGCGGGAGACGAGCAGTACTTC.

The rearrangement uses TRBV7-9 and TRBJ1-1; no reliable D call. Trimming cost V 3 bases and J 7 bases, with 6 bases left between them. Germline V gene sequence: CDR1 SEHNR, CDR2 FQNEAQ (reference sequence). This CDR3 has 11 amino acids. CDR3 in DNA: TGTGCCAGCAGCTTGGAGGTTGAAGCTTTCTTT. Its protein product is CASSLEVEAFF.

Comment on this clone: An end of the junction differs from the germline gene, which may be a read error. The chain uses TRBV7-8 and TRBJ1-1, with D possibly matching TRBD1 (6 bases). CDR3 length equals 12 residues. Germline CDR1 SGHVS, CDR2 FQNEAQ. The CDR3 is CASSSRQVGLSF. In DNA, the CDR3 is TGTGCCAGCAGCTCCAGACAGGTTGGGTTAAGCTTT.

This chain joins TRBV12-3 or TRBV12-4 and TRBJ2-2; D not certain. Deletions cut 6 bases from V and 5 bases from J, with 10 bases between. The CDR3 totals 13 residues. The CDR3 region has the DNA TGTGCCAGCAGACTACCCTCGACCGGGGAGCTGTTTTTT. It yields the protein CASRLPSTGELFF.

This rearrangement joins TRBV6-5 to TRBJ1-1; maybe TRBD1 (6 bases). The CDR3 length is 12 residues. With 8 bases removed from V and 9 bases from J, the gap between germline ends came to 16 bases. Germline V lookup: CDR1 MNHEY, CDR2 SVGAGI. The CDR3 nucleotides are TGTGCCAGCGGGACATCTAACTCCCAAGCTTTCTTT. As protein: CASGTSNSQAFF.

The rearrangement uses TRBV14 and TRBJ1-2; D is possibly TRBD1 (5 bases). Trimming shortened V by 1 base and J by 8 bases, and 14 bases separated the two germline ends. CDR1 and CDR2 from the germline V gene are SGHDN and FVKESK. There are 14 residues in the CDR3. This chain's CDR3 is CASSQAGTGVGYTF. CDR3 nucleotide sequence: TGTGCCAGCAGCCAAGCCGGGACGGGAGTCGGCTACACCTTC.